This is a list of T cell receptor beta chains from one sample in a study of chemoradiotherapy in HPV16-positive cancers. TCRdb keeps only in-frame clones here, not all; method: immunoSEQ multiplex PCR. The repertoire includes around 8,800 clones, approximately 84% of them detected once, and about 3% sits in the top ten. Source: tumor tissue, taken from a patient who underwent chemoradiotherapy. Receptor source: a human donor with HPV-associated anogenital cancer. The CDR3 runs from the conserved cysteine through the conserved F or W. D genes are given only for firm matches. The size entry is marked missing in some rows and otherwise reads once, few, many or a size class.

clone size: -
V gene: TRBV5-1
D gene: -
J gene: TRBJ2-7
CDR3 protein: CASRKTASYEQYF
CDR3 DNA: TGCGCCAGCAGGAAGACAGCTTCCTACGAGCAGTACTTC

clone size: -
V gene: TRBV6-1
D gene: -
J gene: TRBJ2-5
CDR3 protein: CASSEVAGATQYF
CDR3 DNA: TGTGCCAGCAGTGAAGTGGCGGGGGCGACCCAGTACTTC

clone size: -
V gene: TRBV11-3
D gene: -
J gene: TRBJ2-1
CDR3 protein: CASSPRSGPSYNEQFF
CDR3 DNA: TGTGCCAGCAGCCCCCGGTCGGGACCCTCCTACAATGAGCAGTTCTTC

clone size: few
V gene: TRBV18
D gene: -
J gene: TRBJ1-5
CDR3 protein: CASSPRVQGFFQPQHF
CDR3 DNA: TGTGCCAGCTCACCACGAGTACAGGGCTTCTTTCAGCCCCAGCATTTT

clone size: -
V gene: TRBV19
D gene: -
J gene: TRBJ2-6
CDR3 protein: CASSILGSGANVLTF
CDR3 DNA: TGTGCCAGTAGTATTTTGGGGTCTGGGGCCAACGTCCTGACTTTC

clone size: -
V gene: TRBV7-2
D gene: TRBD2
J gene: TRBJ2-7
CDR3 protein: CASSLSGGRAYEQYF
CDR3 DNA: TGTGCCAGCAGCTTGTCGGGCGGGAGGGCCTACGAGCAGTACTTC

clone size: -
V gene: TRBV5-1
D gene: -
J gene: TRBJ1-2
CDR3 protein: CASSPGSRGGYTF
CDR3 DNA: TGCGCCAGCAGCCCGGGCTCCCGGGGTGGCTACACCTTC

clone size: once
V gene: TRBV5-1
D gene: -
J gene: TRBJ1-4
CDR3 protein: CASSEDGSATNEKLFF
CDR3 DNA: TGCGCCAGCAGCGAGGACGGAAGCGCAACTAATGAAAAACTGTTTTTT

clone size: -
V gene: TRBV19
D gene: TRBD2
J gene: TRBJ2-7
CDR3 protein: CASSIRASGPPYEQYF
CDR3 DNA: TGTGCCAGTAGTATACGGGCTAGCGGACCTCCCTACGAGCAGTACTTC

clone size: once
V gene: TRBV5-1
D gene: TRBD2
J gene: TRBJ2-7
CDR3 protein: CASSQTAGVVEEQYF
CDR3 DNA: TGCGCCAGCAGCCAAACAGCGGGAGTGGTCGAAGAGCAGTACTTC

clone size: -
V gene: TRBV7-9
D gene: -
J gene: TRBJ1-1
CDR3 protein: CASSLGGATEAFF
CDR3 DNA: TGTGCCAGCAGCTTAGGGGGGGCCACTGAAGCTTTCTTT

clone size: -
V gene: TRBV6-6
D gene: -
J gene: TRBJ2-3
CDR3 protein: CASSYRRIGGPDTQYF
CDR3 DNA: TGTGCCAGCAGTTACCGGCGCATCGGGGGACCAGATACGCAGTATTTT

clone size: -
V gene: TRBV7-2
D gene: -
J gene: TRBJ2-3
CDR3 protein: CASSPLRGTDTQYF
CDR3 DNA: TGTGCCAGCAGCCCCCTCCGAGGCACAGATACGCAGTATTTT

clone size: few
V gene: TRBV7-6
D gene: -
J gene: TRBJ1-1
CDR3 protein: CASSLGGAEAFF
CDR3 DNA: TGTGCCAGCAGCTTAGGAGGGGCTGAAGCTTTCTTT

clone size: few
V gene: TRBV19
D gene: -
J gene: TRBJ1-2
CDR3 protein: CASSDDPSYGYTF
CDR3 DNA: TGTGCCAGTAGCGACGACCCCTCCTATGGCTACACCTTC

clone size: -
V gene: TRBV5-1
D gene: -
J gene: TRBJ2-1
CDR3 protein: CASSLAERRYNEQFF
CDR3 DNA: TGCGCCAGCAGCTTAGCGGAGAGAAGGTACAATGAGCAGTTCTTC

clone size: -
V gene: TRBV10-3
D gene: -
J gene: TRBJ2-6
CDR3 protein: CAISPALVSGANVLTF
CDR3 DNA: TGTGCCATCAGTCCAGCCTTAGTCTCTGGGGCCAACGTCCTGACTTTC

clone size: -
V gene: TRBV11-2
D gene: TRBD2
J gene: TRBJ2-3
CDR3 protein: CASSSGLAGTDTQYF
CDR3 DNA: TGTGCCAGCAGCAGTGGACTAGCGGGCACAGATACGCAGTATTTT

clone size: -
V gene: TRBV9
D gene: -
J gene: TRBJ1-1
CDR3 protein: CASSVAGDTEAFF
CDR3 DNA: TGTGCCAGCAGCGTAGCCGGGGACACTGAAGCTTTCTTT

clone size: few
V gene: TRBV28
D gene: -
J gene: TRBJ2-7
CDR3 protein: CASSTLSSEQYF
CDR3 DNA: TGTGCCAGCAGCACCCTATCGTCCGAGCAGTACTTC

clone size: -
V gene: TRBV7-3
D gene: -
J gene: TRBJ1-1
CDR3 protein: CASSFGGRNTEAFF
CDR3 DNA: TGTGCCAGCAGCTTCGGGGGTAGGAACACTGAAGCTTTCTTT

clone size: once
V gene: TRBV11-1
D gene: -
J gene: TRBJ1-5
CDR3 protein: CASSTALYQPQHF
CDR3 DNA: TGTGCCAGCAGTACGGCTCTGTATCAGCCCCAGCATTTT

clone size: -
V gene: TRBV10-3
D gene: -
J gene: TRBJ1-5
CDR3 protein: CAISDRQWDQPQHF
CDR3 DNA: TGTGCCATCAGTGACCGACAGTGGGATCAGCCCCAGCATTTT

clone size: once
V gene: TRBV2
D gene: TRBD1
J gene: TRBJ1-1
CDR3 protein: CASSPTDRATEAFF
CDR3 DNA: TGTGCCAGCAGTCCGACAGACAGGGCCACTGAAGCTTTCTTT

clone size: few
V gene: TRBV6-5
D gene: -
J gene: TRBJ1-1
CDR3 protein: CASRSRVLREAFF
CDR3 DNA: TGTGCCAGCAGGTCCCGGGTCCTTAGGGAAGCTTTCTTT

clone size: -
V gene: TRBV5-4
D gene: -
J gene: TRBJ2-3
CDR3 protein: CASSLVNSFNTDTQYF
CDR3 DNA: TGTGCCAGCAGCTTGGTTAACTCGTTTAACACAGATACGCAGTATTTT

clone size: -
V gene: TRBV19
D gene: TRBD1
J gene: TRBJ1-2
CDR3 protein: CASSIPGGRYGYTF
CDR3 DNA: TGTGCCAGTAGTATCCCAGGGGGCCGGTATGGCTACACCTTC

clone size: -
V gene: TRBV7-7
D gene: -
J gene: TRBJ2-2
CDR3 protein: CASSSRQPANTGELFF
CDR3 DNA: TGTGCCAGCAGCTCCCGACAGCCCGCCAATACCGGGGAGCTGTTTTTT

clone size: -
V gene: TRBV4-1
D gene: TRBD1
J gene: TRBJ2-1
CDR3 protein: CASSQAGTGGGEQFF
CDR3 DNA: TGCGCCAGCAGCCAAGCCGGGACAGGGGGTGGTGAGCAGTTCTTC

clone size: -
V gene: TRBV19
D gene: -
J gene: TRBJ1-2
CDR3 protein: CASSTRTYGYTF
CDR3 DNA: TGTGCCAGTAGTACGAGGACTTATGGCTACACCTTC

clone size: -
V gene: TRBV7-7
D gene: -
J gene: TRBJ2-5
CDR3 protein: CASSLDTLIETQYF
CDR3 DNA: TGTGCTAGCAGCTTAGATACATTGATTGAGACCCAGTACTTC

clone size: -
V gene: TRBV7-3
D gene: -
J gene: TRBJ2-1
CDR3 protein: CASSLTGGNEQFF
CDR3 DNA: TGTGCCAGCAGCTTAACAGGGGGGAACGAGCAGTTCTTC

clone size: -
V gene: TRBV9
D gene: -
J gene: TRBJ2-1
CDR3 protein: CASSVDGSRYNEQFF
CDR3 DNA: TGTGCCAGCAGCGTAGACGGGAGCCGCTACAATGAGCAGTTCTTC

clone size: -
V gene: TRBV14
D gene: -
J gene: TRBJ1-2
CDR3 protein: CASSPGTASGYGYTF
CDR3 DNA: TGTGCCAGCAGCCCTGGGACGGCTTCGGGGTATGGCTACACCTTC